This entry is about one T cell receptor beta chain. This sample was taken from a study of memory CD4+ T cells and cytomegalovirus serostatus. Single viable CD3+CD4+CD8-CD45RO+ cells were sorted as the memory CD4+ T cells. Germline CDR1 is SGHAT and CDR2 is FQNNGV. CDR3 size: 14 residues. J lost 5 bases, V lost 8 bases, and 11 bases had no gene match. TCRdb's copy holds only in-frame clones and misses some; the assay was immunoSEQ multiplex PCR. The sample carries 50,000 to 75,000 clones, 82% recorded once. Source material: memory CD4+ T cells from blood. This chain connects TRBV11-2 to TRBJ1-1, with 7 bases that match TRBD1. The clonotype was recovered from an adult in good health and CMV-seronegative. The CDR3 is CASSRQGGFTEAFF. DNA of the CDR3: TGTGCCAGCTCTCGGCAGGGGGGTTTTACTGAAGCTTTCTTT.